This T cell receptor (beta chain) was documented in a study of blood T cell repertoires in COVID-19. Study context: Donors in the United States, Italy and Spain gave samples during acute or convalescent COVID-19. Sources were T cells, B-cell-depleted T cells, or PBMCs; the material itself was cDNA or gDNA.

V lost 2 bases, J lost 4 bases, and 16 bases lay in between. In germline, CDR1 is MNHNS, CDR2 SASEGT. The CDR3 totals 16 residues. Patients at the Seattle site were enrolled during active infection and followed longitudinally. The assay was immunoSEQ multiplex PCR, and TCRdb's table has in-frame clones only and misses some. The sample records fewer than 300,000 clones, about 81% being singletons. The chain recombines TRBV6-1 with TRBJ2-3, with D perhaps TRBD2 (6 bases). Sequences were obtained from peripheral blood. This TCR was sampled from a human donor with COVID-19, enrolled during active disease. The donor label of this sample is uncertain. CDR3 DNA: TGTGCCAGCAGTGAAAGTGGGGGAGGTAGCGCAGATACGCAGTATTTT. Translated: CASSESGGGSADTQYF.